The sequence of this T cell receptor beta chain was determined in a study of metastatic and nonmetastatic thyroid tumors. Overall study context: The study looked at repertoires side by side in blood and in tumor or nodule tissue from malignant and benign thyroid patients. Study-level results: Malignant thyroid tumors reportedly exceeded benign nodules significantly in TCR beta diversity, with the difference appearing in blood and tumor.

Authors' processing steps: A classifier for distant metastasis in papillary thyroid cancer was constructed using CDR3 differences observed across clinicopathological groups. MiXCR reprocessed the PCR reads for TCRdb. TCRdb assigned the V and J calls; the authors' analysis was not used. The table has 20,000 to 25,000 clones, approximately 25% seen once. Every patient underwent thyroid surgery untreated. Regarding this clone: Antigen specificity is unknown. One end of the junction varies from germline; a read error may be responsible.

The CDR3 extends over 14 amino acids. Germline loops: CDR1 MNHNS, CDR2 SASEGT. Sequencing used tumor tissue. The clonotype originates from a female donor with papillary thyroid cancer or a benign thyroid nodule (not recorded which). Some clones in this sample may be carry-over from other donors' samples. The V gene is TRBV6-1, the J gene TRBJ1-6; possible D gene TRBD1, 5 bases. The CDR3 loop is CASSEQGSNSHLHF. The CDR3 bases are TGTGCCAGCAGTGAGCAGGGTAGTAATTCACACCTCCACTTT.